This T cell receptor (beta chain) comes out of a study of radiation and T cells in renal cell carcinoma (dated by TCRdb to 2018 to 2021). Looking at the study overall: Samples were obtained from a clinical trial, in which 15 Gy stereotactic body radiation therapy was delivered to primary renal cell carcinomas and nephrectomy was performed 4 weeks later. A total of under 60 samples underwent TCR beta sequencing, made up of 25 or so tumors and about 27 peripheral blood samples. Across all 53 samples, several million unique CDR3 nucleotide sequences encoding 2,658,974 unique CDR3 amino acid sequences were identified.

This sample's time point label indicates: baseline pretreatment blood. The sample's treatment or condition label, decoded: 15 Gy SBRT to primary tumor, nephrectomy 4 weeks later. To follow tumor-enriched clonotypes, peripheral blood was collected serially from radiation-treated patients at baseline and again at 2 weeks and 4 weeks after SBRT. Every patient's renal cell carcinoma showed clear cell pathology. The QIAamp DNA Blood Mini Kit (Qiagen) was used to prepare genomic DNA for TCR sequencing. The analyses included only samples that passed all quality control checks. TCR beta libraries were generated from genomic DNA with the immunoSEQ kit, following the manufacturer's recommendations. To prepare the libraries, a first multiplex PCR with proprietary primers was run, followed by a second PCR that added unique barcodes, and a bead cleanup was done after each round. Each sample batch included a kit-provided positive control reaction and a negative control reaction. The final libraries were assessed on an Agilent 4200 TapeStation D1000 ScreenTape, pooled by volume, and quantified by qPCR. Sequencing was performed on an Illumina NextSeq500 using a MidOutput 150-cycle cartridge, with 156 Read1 cycles, 15 Index1 cycles, and the kit custom primers. The pooled library was loaded at roughly 1 pM with about 20% PhiX control spiked in. The original methods were these. Vendor-processed data were analyzed in R, with a clonotype defined as all T cells sharing the same CDR3 nucleotide sequence. For clone abundance analyses, frequencies were normalized to the 10,000 most abundant clones in each sample. Before analysis, public T cell clones were removed, and these numbered fewer than six per sample on average. A difference in abundance of at least 32-fold between compartments was used to define tumor-enriched and baseline blood-enriched clonotypes. Clonotypes expanded or contracted between blood time points were identified with a beta-binomial differential abundance model. Similarity between tumor and blood repertoires was quantified using the Baroni-Urbani and Buser coefficient, and groups were compared with two-tailed Wilcoxon tests in R. TCRdb holds this immuneACCESS table with in-frame rearrangements only. Some clones are missing; in checked studies, unresolved V genes explain under half, and the rest has no known cause. D and trimming come from the DNA, and the V and J calls and clone size come from that table. Counted in this sample were about 140,000 clones; over 65% of them appeared once. Roughly 25% of the sample is in the top ten clones.

Beyond this particular receptor, the publication reports: Top tumor clonotypes rose in blood from baseline to 2 weeks post-radiation, then contracted by 4 weeks, suggesting transient expansion of tumor-resident clones. Dynamics of the blood repertoire were not tracked past 4 weeks after treatment. No pretreatment tumor biopsies were available, so the baseline intratumoral presence of clonotypes could not be determined. With a single-armed trial design, the study had no way to address how radiation dose or scheduling affects the TCR repertoire.

In regard to this clone: It has no known antigen specificity. Base qualities are missing; no much larger clone stands one base away.

The trim is 6 bases for V and 3 bases for J, with a gap of 11 bases between the germline ends. The germline V gene (reference sequence) gives CDR1 as SSHAT and CDR2 as FNYEAQ. From its cysteine to its phenylalanine, the CDR3 spans 13 amino acids. Solely the CDR3 DNA is kept, with 39 bases framed from the first base. The sample consisted of blood, taken from a patient whose treatment included radiotherapy and nephrectomy. The TCR comes from a woman between 50 and 59 years old with renal cell carcinoma. The sequence links TRBV7-7 to TRBJ1-1; a tentative D match to TRBD1 spans 5 bases. The nucleotide sequence reads as follows: TGTGCCAGCAGTCTCATCAGGGACACTGAAGCTTTCTTT. The resulting protein is CASSLIRDTEAFF.